This record covers a single T cell receptor (beta chain). Clones were read by immunoSEQ multiplex PCR, and TCRdb kept only the in-frame ones, dropping some. The table records some 95,000 clones, 80% of them present only once. The data are from a study of memory CD4+ T cells and cytomegalovirus serostatus. About the study: Healthy Belgian adult donors included about 10 CMV-positive and 24 CMV-negative people.

The sort gate was single viable CD3+CD4+CD8-CD45RO+ cells for memory CD4+ T cells. Serostatus was set by detecting CMV pp150, pp28, p38, p52 IgG. The sequencing input was memory CD4+ T cells from blood. This clonotype was sampled from an adult in good health and CMV-seropositive.

The CDR3 DNA is TGTGCCAGTAGTATCCCCGGGAACAATCAGCCCCAGCATTTT. Protein product: CASSIPGNNQPQHF. The chain uses TRBV19 and TRBJ1-5; D gene unclear. Germline V gives CDR1 LNHDA, CDR2 SQIVND (reference sequence). V was cut by 3 bases and J by 3 bases, with 9 bases left in between. This CDR3 comprises 14 residues.